The clone carrying this TCR beta chain has a handful of counts. CDR1 and CDR2 from the germline V gene are LGHNA and YSLEER. V lost 3 bases to trimming and J lost 6 bases, with 9 bases between them. This CDR3 region has 13 residues. cDNA synthesis used the whole RNA isolate, giving expressed TCRB sequences. Only in-frame clones appear in the TCRdb table, and some are missing; sequencing was by immunoSEQ multiplex PCR. The sample consists of hundreds of thousands of clones, 14% of them appearing once. This sample stems from a study of beta chain features in type 1 diabetes. The gene calls are TRBV4-3 and TRBJ2-1; the D is unclear. The sequence came from a man aged 25-45 years in good health. The sequenced material came from central memory CD4+ T cells from blood. For the CDR3, the DNA is TGCGCCAGCAGCCAGCTCACGTCCAATGAGCAGTTCTTC. Protein product: CASSQLTSNEQFF.